This passage covers 22 T cell receptor beta chains from one sample sequenced in a study of shared T cell receptors in the human thymus. TCRdb's table, derived via immunoSEQ multiplex PCR, lists solely in-frame clones and lacks some. The sample yields more than 550,000 clones, approximately 85% seen once. The data also belong to a second study, concerning human thymus T cells.

Sequenced sample: thymocytes. The receptors here all came from a girl under two years old with a congenital heart defect.

The rearrangement uses TRBV14 and TRBJ2-7; D might be TRBD1 (6 bases). The CDR3 covers 15 residues. Trimming shortened V by 2 bases and J by 2 bases, and 13 bases separated the two germline ends. Germline CDR1 SGHDN, CDR2 FVKESK. The CDR3 sequence is CASSQSTGPPYEQYF. CDR3 nucleotide sequence: TGTGCCAGCAGCCAATCGACAGGACCCCCCTACGAGCAGTACTTC.

This sequence joins TRBV4-1 and TRBJ1-2; D may be TRBD1 (5 bases). Germline loops: CDR1 MGHRA, CDR2 YSYEKL. The CDR3 is made up of 14 amino acids. Trimming removed 0 bases at V and 7 bases at J, with 12 bases between. CDR3: CASSQETGVGGYTF. The CDR3 coding sequence is TGCGCCAGCAGCCAAGAAACGGGGGTGGGTGGCTACACCTTC.

This clone has a single count. The rearrangement joins TRBV7-8 to TRBJ2-1; TRBD2 matches at 12 bases. There are 19 residues in the CDR3. After removal of 2 bases from V and 0 bases from J, the junction contained 8 bases not matched to a gene. In germline, CDR1 is SGHVS, CDR2 FQNEAQ. CDR3 region: CASSLKTSGGQGSYNEQFF. In nucleotides, the CDR3 is TGTGCCAGCAGCTTAAAGACTAGCGGGGGCCAAGGCTCCTACAATGAGCAGTTCTTC.

This sequence joins TRBV5-4 and TRBJ2-5; 11 nucleotides line up with TRBD2. CDR3 length equals 16 residues. Trimming took 4 bases from V and 4 from J; bases not matched to a gene: 9. Germline-derived CDR1 and CDR2 are SGHNT and YYREEE (reference sequence). CDR3 protein: CASSPGLAGGPETQYF. The CDR3, as DNA: TGTGCCAGCAGCCCCGGCCTAGCGGGGGGTCCAGAGACCCAGTACTTC.

The gene calls are TRBV27 and TRBJ1-4; the match to TRBD1 covers 7 bases. Germline V gene lookup returns CDR1 MNHEY and CDR2 SMNVEV (reference sequence). Trimming removed 6 bases from V and 12 bases from J; junction bases left unmatched: 25. This CDR3 contains 18 residues. CDR3 DNA: TGTGCCAGCAGGCCTCTAACCCAGGGGGGCGAATGGCTAGAGGAACTGTTTTTT. Translating it yields CASRPLTQGGEWLEELFF.

Here the CDR3 reads CATSRGTNYGYTF. The CDR3 nucleotides are TGTGCCACTTCCCGGGGGACTAACTATGGCTACACCTTC. The chain recombines TRBV19 with TRBJ1-2, with D possibly matching TRBD1 (5 bases). Germline CDR1 LNHDA, CDR2 SQIVND (reference sequence). V lost 10 bases and J 0 bases, leaving 12 bases between the germline ends. The CDR3 loop spans 13 amino acids.

This clone came up a few times. This rearrangement joins TRBV19 to TRBJ2-3; D gene uncertain. CDR3 length equals 14 residues. The germline gives CDR1 LNHDA, CDR2 SQIVND (reference sequence). The V end was cut by 7 bases, the J end by 0 bases, with 11 bases between. CDR3 in amino acids: CASKFGASTDTQYF. CDR3 nucleotide sequence: TGTGCCAGTAAGTTCGGTGCTAGCACAGATACGCAGTATTTT.

This sequence joins TRBV23-1 and TRBJ1-2; no clear D gene. TRBV23-1 qualifies as an ORF whose function is uncertain. The CDR3 totals 14 residues. V was trimmed by 0 bases and J by 5 bases, leaving 10 bases between them. CDR3 amino acids: CASSQSARYYGYTF. CDR3 nucleotide sequence: TGCGCCAGCAGTCAATCGGCACGATATTATGGCTACACCTTC.

In this sample, this clone turned up a few times. The chain is built from TRBV7-9 and TRBJ2-7, with D possibly matching TRBD1 (6 bases). V dropped 4 bases and J dropped 4 bases, with 11 bases sitting between them. CDR3 length: 13 residues. Per the germline V gene, CDR1 is SEHNR and CDR2 is FQNEAQ (reference sequence). The CDR3 loop is CASSSEDRYEQYF. The CDR3 nucleotides are TGTGCCAGCAGCTCCGAGGACAGATACGAGCAGTACTTC.

The V call is TRBV7-2, the J call TRBJ2-7; 7 bases are a match to TRBD2. Germline V CDR1 and CDR2: SGHTA, FQGNSA. J was trimmed by 1 base and V by 1 base; bases with no gene match: 16. The CDR3 is 19 residues long. CDR3 sequence (DNA): TGTGCCAGCAGCTTAGTGAAGCGGGGACCCTTCCCTCAATCCTACGAGCAGTACTTC. Translating it yields CASSLVKRGPFPQSYEQYF.

The V call is TRBV10-3, the J call TRBJ2-5; 14 positions match TRBD2. V dropped 7 bases and J dropped 5; count of bases not matched to a gene: 3. The CDR3 covers 14 residues. Germline V gene data show CDR1 as ENHRY and CDR2 as SYGVKD. The CDR3 DNA sequence: TGTGCCATCAAGAGGACTAGCGGGGGGGAGACCCAGTACTTC. Translation: CAIKRTSGGETQYF.

The V call is TRBV4-2, the J call TRBJ1-6; 9 bases are shared with TRBD1. Trimming at V came to 6 bases and at J to 0 bases, leaving 12 bases not matched to a gene. This CDR3 contains 19 residues. The germline CDR1 and CDR2 sequences are LGHNA and YNFKEQ. Here the CDR3 DNA reads TGTGCCAGCAGTCCGACTACAGGGGGCCAGGGCTCCTATAATTCACCCCTCCACTTT. Translated: CASSPTTGGQGSYNSPLHF.

The chain is built from TRBV12-5 and TRBJ2-3; 9 bases line up with TRBD1. Trimming removed 7 bases from V and 1 base from J; junction bases left unmatched: 9. The CDR3 is 16 amino acids. Germline CDR1 and CDR2: LGHNT and FRNRAP. The CDR3 DNA follows: TGTGCTAGTGTCCCCCCCCGGGACAGGGGCACAGATACGCAGTATTTT. Protein: CASVPPRDRGTDTQYF.

The chain combines TRBV28 with TRBJ1-5; D ambiguous. The V gene lost 2 bases and the J gene lost 2 bases, with 7 bases spanning the gap. Germline values: CDR1 MDHEN, CDR2 SYDVKM. The CDR3 is 14 residues long. CDR3 region: CASSLGRGNQPQHF. CDR3 coding DNA: TGTGCCAGCAGTTTAGGGCGGGGCAATCAGCCCCAGCATTTT.

J is TRBJ1-4 and V is TRBV9; maybe TRBD1 (6 bases). Germline V gene data show CDR1 as SGDLS and CDR2 as YYNGEE. Trimming took off 4 bases at V and 2 bases at J, with 36 bases between the two ends. The length of the CDR3 is 23 residues. The CDR3 DNA is TGTGCCAGCAGCCCACAAGCAAGCCTGGACGGGACACCCTTCTGGGGGACTAATGAAAAACTGTTTTTT. Protein sequence: CASSPQASLDGTPFWGTNEKLFF.

The chain couples TRBV15 to TRBJ1-4; 9 positions match TRBD1. With 2 bases clipped from V and 7 bases from J, the junction kept 5 bases outside the gene matches. The CDR3 is made up of 15 amino acids. Germline lookup yields CDR1 LNHNV and CDR2 YYDKDF (reference sequence). Here the CDR3 DNA reads TGTGCCACCAGCAGATCTAGACAGGGGGGTGAAAAACTGTTTTTT. This encodes CATSRSRQGGEKLFF.

This chain links TRBV10-3 with TRBJ2-7, with D perhaps TRBD2 (5 bases). Germline values: CDR1 ENHRY, CDR2 SYGVKD. V was clipped by 3 bases and J by 0 bases, with 12 bases between them. The CDR3 length is 15 residues. CDR3 sequence reads: CAISDPGSRSYEQYF. As DNA, the CDR3 is TGTGCCATCAGTGACCCGGGATCCCGCTCCTACGAGCAGTACTTC.

V and J are TRBV6-1 and TRBJ1-2, with 7 positions matching TRBD1. This CDR3 spans 15 amino acids. V gave up 6 bases and J gave up 5 bases; unmatched junction bases: 12. The germline V gene encodes CDR1 MNHNS and CDR2 SASEGT. DNA for the CDR3: TGTGCCAGCAGCGATGCCGGGACAGTTGCATATGGCTACACCTTC. Protein: CASSDAGTVAYGYTF.

CDR3 residues: CASSFLTGGPPNTQYF. As DNA, the CDR3 is TGTGCCAGCAGCTTTTTAACGGGGGGGCCGCCAAATACGCAGTATTTT. This chain connects TRBV7-9 to TRBJ2-3; TRBD2 matches at 8 bases. This CDR3 contains 16 residues. Germline CDR1 is SEHNR and CDR2 is FQNEAQ (reference sequence). J lost 7 bases, V lost 3 bases, and 12 bases had no gene match.

The chain is built from TRBV6-5 and TRBJ1-1, with TRBD1 matching 8 bases. V trimming: 4 bases; J trimming: 3 bases; junction bases outside the gene matches: 10. The germline CDR1 and CDR2 sequences are MNHEY and SVGAGI. The CDR3 has 16 residues. The CDR3 is CASSSGGAGLDTEAFF. The CDR3 region has the DNA TGTGCCAGCAGTTCAGGGGGCGCAGGATTAGACACTGAAGCTTTCTTT.

The rearrangement joins TRBV7-3 to TRBJ2-7, with D hard to call. This CDR3 has 11 residues. Trimming cost V 5 bases and J 9 bases, with 11 bases left between them. Germline-derived CDR1 and CDR2 are SGHTA and FQGTGA. The DNA of the CDR3 is TGTGCCAGCAGCCCCGGTTTATCGCAGTACTTC. Encoded protein: CASSPGLSQYF.

The chain is built from TRBV19 and TRBJ2-4; maybe TRBD2 (7 bases). V lost 3 bases to trimming and J lost 2 bases, with 17 bases between them. Germline V gene data show CDR1 as LNHDA and CDR2 as SQIVND (reference sequence). This CDR3 is 17 amino acids long. CDR3: CASSMRSGGGPKNIQYF. The CDR3 DNA reads TGTGCCAGTAGTATGCGTTCTGGGGGGGGGCCCAAAAACATTCAGTACTTC.